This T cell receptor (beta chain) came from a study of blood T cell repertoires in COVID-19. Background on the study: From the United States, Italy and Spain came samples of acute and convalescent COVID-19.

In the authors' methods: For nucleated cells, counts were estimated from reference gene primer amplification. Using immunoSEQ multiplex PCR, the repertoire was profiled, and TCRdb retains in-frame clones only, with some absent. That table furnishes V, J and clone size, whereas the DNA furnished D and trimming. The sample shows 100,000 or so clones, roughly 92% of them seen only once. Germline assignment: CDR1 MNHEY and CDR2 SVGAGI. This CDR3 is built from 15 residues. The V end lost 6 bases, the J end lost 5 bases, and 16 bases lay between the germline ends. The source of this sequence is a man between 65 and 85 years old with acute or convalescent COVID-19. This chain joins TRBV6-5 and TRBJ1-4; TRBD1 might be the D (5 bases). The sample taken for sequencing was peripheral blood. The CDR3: CASRARQQLNEKLFF. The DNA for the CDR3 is TGTGCCAGCAGGGCTCGACAGCAACTGAATGAAAAACTGTTTTTT.